The TCR beta chain described here comes from a study of blood T cell repertoires in COVID-19. Turning to the study itself: Donors in the United States, Italy and Spain gave samples during acute or convalescent COVID-19. PBMCs, B-cell-depleted T cells, or T cells provided the cDNA or gDNA that made up the material.

TCRdb keeps only in-frame clones here, not all; method: immunoSEQ multiplex PCR. This sample yields tens of thousands of clones, of which more than 85% are seen a single time; 2.5% to 3.5% belongs to the top ten. Trimming shortened V by 0 bases and J by 0 bases, and 6 bases separated the two germline ends. CDR3 size: 14 residues. Germline V gene sequence: CDR1 SGHRS, CDR2 YFSETQ. Sequencing was performed on peripheral blood. The chain recombines TRBV5-1 with TRBJ1-1; TRBD1 is a possible D gene (5 bases). The receptor comes from a man in his forties or fifties with acute or convalescent COVID-19. The CDR3 reads CASSLATVNTEAFF. The CDR3 DNA follows: TGCGCCAGCAGCTTGGCGACAGTGAACACTGAAGCTTTCTTT.